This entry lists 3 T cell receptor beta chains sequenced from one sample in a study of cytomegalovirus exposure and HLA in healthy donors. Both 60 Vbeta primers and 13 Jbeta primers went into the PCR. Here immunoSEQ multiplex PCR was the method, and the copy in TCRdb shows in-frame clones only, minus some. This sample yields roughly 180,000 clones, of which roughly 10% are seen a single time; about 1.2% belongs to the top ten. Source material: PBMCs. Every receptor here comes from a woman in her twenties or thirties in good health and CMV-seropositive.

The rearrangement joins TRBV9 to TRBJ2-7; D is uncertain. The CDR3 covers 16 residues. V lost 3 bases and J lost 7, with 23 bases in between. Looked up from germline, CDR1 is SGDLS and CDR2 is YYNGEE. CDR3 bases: TGTGCCAGCAGCGGCTCTTATGGCGAGGCTCCTGGGGAGCAGTACTTC. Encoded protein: CASSGSYGEAPGEQYF.

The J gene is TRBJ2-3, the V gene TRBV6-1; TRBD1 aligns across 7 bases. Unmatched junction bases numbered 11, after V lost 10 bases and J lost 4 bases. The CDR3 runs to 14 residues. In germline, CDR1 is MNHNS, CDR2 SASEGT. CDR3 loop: CATRNGQESDTQYF. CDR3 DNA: TGTGCCACCCGAAATGGACAGGAGTCAGATACGCAGTATTTT.

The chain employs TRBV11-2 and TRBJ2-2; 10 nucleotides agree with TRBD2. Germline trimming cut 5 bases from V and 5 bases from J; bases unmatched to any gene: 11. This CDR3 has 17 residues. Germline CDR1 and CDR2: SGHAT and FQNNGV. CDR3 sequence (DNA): TGTGCCAGCAGCCCAGGGGGGGTAGCGGGAGGAACCGGGGAGCTGTTTTTT. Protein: CASSPGGVAGGTGELFF.